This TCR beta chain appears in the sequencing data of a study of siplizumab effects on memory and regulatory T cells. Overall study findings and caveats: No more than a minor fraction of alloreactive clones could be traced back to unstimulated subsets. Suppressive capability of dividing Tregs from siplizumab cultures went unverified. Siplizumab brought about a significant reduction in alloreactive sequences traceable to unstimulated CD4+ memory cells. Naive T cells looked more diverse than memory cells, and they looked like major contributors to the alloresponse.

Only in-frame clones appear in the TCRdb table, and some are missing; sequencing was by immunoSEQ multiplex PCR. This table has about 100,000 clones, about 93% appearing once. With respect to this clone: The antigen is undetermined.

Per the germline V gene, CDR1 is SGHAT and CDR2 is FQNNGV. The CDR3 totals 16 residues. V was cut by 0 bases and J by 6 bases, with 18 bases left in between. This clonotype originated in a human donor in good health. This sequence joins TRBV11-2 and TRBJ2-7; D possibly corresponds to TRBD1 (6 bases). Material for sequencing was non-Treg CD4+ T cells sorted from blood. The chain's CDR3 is CASSLDPVAAGVEQYF. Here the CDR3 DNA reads TGTGCCAGCAGCTTAGATCCCGTCGCGGCAGGGGTCGAGCAGTACTTC. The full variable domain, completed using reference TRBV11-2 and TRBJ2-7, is EAGVAQSPRYKIIEKRQSVAFWCNPISGHATLYWYQQILGQGPKLLIQFQNNGVVDDSQLPKDRFSAERLKGVDSTLKIQPAKLEDSAVYLCASSLDPVAAGVEQYFGPGTRLTVT.